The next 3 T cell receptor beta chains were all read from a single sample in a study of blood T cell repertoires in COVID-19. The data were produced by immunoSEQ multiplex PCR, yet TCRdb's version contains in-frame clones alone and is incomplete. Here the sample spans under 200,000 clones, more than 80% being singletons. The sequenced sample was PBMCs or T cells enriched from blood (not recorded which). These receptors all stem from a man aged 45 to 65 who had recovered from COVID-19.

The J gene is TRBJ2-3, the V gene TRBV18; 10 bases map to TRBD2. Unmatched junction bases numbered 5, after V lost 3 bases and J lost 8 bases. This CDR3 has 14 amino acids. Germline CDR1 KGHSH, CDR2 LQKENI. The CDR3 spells CASSPTSGDLTQYF. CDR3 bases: TGTGCCAGCTCACCCACTAGCGGGGATCTTACGCAGTATTTT. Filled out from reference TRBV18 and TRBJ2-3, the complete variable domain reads NAGVMQNPRHLVRRRGQEARLRCSPMKGHSHVYWYRQLPEEGLKFMVYLQKENIIDESGMPKERFSAEFPKEGPSILRIQQVVRGDSAAYFCASSPTSGDLTQYFGPGTRLTVL.

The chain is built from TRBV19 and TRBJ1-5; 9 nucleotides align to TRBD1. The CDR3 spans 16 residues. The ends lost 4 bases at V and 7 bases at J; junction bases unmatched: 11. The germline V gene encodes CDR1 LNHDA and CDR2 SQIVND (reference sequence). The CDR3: CASSRVQGALEQPQHF. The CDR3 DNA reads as TGTGCCAGTAGTAGAGTACAGGGGGCGCTTGAACAGCCCCAGCATTTT.

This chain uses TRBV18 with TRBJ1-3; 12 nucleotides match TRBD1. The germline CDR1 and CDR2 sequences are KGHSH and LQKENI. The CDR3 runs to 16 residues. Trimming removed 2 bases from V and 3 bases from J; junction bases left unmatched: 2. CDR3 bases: TGTGCCAGCTCACCAGGGGACAGGGGGCATGGAAACACCATATATTTT. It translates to CASSPGDRGHGNTIYF.